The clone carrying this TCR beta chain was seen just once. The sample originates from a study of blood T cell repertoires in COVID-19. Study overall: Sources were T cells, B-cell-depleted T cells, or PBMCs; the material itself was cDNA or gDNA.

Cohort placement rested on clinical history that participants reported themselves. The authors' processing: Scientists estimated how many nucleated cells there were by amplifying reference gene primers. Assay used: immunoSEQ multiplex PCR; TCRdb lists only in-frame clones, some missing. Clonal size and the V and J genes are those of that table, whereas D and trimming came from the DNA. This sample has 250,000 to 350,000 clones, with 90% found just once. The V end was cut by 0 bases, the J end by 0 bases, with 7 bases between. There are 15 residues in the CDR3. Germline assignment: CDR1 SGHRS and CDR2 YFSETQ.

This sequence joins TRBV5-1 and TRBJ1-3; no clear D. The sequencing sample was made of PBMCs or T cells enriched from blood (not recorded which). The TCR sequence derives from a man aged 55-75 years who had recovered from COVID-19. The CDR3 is CASSLGGSSGNTIYF. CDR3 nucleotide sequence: TGCGCCAGCAGCTTGGGTGGGAGCTCTGGAAACACCATATATTTT.